These 2 T cell receptor beta chains were all obtained from the same sample, sequenced in a study of T cell repertoires in cytomegalovirus infection. A single record per CDR3 protein comes from TCRdb applying MiXCR to the reads. Of some 400,000 distinct CDR3 sequences in the sample, approximately 18% are singletons; the top ten hold under 9%. The specimen sequenced was PBMCs. Source of these receptors: a human donor in good health (CMV status not recorded). Some clones in this sample may be carry-over from other donors' samples.

This clonotype was seen repeatedly, ten times or more. The chain couples TRBV28 to TRBJ2-7; possibly TRBD2 for D (5 bases). This CDR3 has 12 residues. Looked up from germline, CDR1 is MDHEN and CDR2 is SYDVKM. Trimming stripped 6 bases from V and 5 bases from J, with 11 bases between. The CDR3 protein is CASRRTSHEQYF. The CDR3 nucleotides read TGTGCCAGCAGGCGGACTTCTCACGAGCAGTACTTC.

This clonotype was seen many times. CDR3 bases: TGTGCCAGCAGCTTAGGGACAGGGGGATATCCCGAGCAGTACTTC. Translating gives CASSLGTGGYPEQYF. The chain is built from TRBV7-2 and TRBJ2-7; 10 bases agree with TRBD1. Germline-derived CDR1 and CDR2 are SGHTA and FQGNSA. CDR3 size: 15 residues. The V segment lost 1 base and the J segment 6 bases; nucleotides outside the gene matches: 6.